The rows below give T cell receptor beta chains drawn from one sample of a study of PD-1 blockade in classical Hodgkin lymphoma. Produced via immunoSEQ multiplex PCR; TCRdb's table is partial and in-frame only. Seen here are under 30,000 clones, 55% to 75% observed once, and the top ten hold 15%. The sequenced sample was peripheral blood mononuclear cells (PBMCs), obtained before the second cycle of nivolumab. The receptors stem from a human donor with classical Hodgkin lymphoma. The CDR3 runs from the conserved cysteine through the conserved F or W. Each record gives: J gene, V gene, CDR3 length, CDR3 protein.

>TRBJ2-1|TRBV4-2|16
CASSQTSVEPINEQFF
>TRBJ1-1|TRBV7-2|13
CASSLVGNTEAFF
>TRBJ2-3|TRBV19|15
CATKSLAGSTDTQYF
>TRBJ2-5|TRBV10-3|11
CAISQQQTQYF
>TRBJ1-2|TRBV5-6|11
CASSPGYGYTF
>TRBJ1-1|TRBV21-1|18
CASSKERGQGGLNTEAFF
>TRBJ2-7|TRBV13|15
CASSLARDTSYEQYF
>TRBJ1-1|TRBV28|13
CASSEGGQYEAFF
>TRBJ1-1|TRBV2|13
CASRGQGNTEAFF
>TRBJ1-3|TRBV6-6|16
CASSSGQGASGNTIYF
>TRBJ1-6|TRBV2|13
CASRAEGNSPLHF
>TRBJ2-1|TRBV7-7|17
CASGVPGLAGGYNERFF
>TRBJ1-2|TRBV7-9|16
CASSSPHEFQLHGYTF
>TRBJ2-7|TRBV9|15
CASSVTGQGSYEQYF
>TRBJ1-5|TRBV11-3|15
CASSLEGYSGQPQHF
>TRBJ1-2|TRBV28|10
CATGESGYTF
>TRBJ2-3|TRBV9|16
CASSVESRAITDTQYF
>TRBJ1-3|TRBV11-2|15
CASSLTWGIGNTIYF
>TRBJ2-2|TRBV6-1|17
CASSGPNRGLNTGELFF
>TRBJ1-2|TRBV13|15
CASSLVRGGNYGYTF
>TRBJ2-3|TRBV5-6|14
CASSLEVATDTQYF
>TRBJ2-5|TRBV7-8|16
CASSAPGLAGPRTQYF
>TRBJ2-7|TRBV2|14
CASSGLAGTYEQYF
>TRBJ2-5|TRBV5-1|17
CASSTDLAGGLQETQYF
>TRBJ1-5|TRBV6-5|13
CASSAVGTQPQHF
>TRBJ2-7|TRBV4-2|15
CASSPTSGNSYEQYF
>TRBJ2-3|TRBV4-2|18
CASSQPTSGGGGTDTQYF
>TRBJ1-5|TRBV6-6|11
CASSLVGPQHF
>TRBJ1-4|TRBV2|15
CASSDRRRRNEKLFF
>TRBJ2-3|TRBV6-6|13
CASTPPSTDTQYF
>TRBJ2-3|TRBV6-5|16
CASSYSTGASTDTQYF
>TRBJ2-1|TRBV5-1|14
CASSFDRTSGGEFF
>TRBJ1-1|TRBV6-6|15
CASSYSREINTEAFF
>TRBJ1-3|TRBV29-1|13
CSAFEDSGNTIYF
>TRBJ2-3|TRBV10-3|18
CAISARLAGGQSTDTQYF
>TRBJ2-3|TRBV7-8|16
CASSLEGNLGTDTQYF
>TRBJ2-3|TRBV7-3|15
CASSLRGATTDTQYF
>TRBJ2-1|TRBV7-8|15
CASSSSGLSYNEQFF
>TRBJ2-1|TRBV5-1|12
CASSLRGDEQFF
>TRBJ1-6|TRBV2|14
CASRLTGGNSPLHF
>TRBJ2-3|TRBV5-6|11
CASSLSDTQYF
>TRBJ1-3|TRBV19|14
CASTVQGAGNTIYF
>TRBJ1-4|TRBV7-9|12
CASSLGPKKLFF
>TRBJ1-1|TRBV4-1|16
CASSHPSRGWNTEAFF
>TRBJ2-1|TRBV7-2|15
CASSLGPPPYNEQFF
>TRBJ1-2|TRBV6-6|14
CTSSADRGRGGYTF
>TRBJ2-3|TRBV2|13
CASSDRVTDTQYF
>TRBJ2-2|TRBV14|16
CASSQEFPGNTGELFF
>TRBJ2-3|TRBV4-2|13
CASSQGEALGQYF
>TRBJ1-1|TRBV19|12
CASSRGTGEAFF
>TRBJ1-1|TRBV11-2|15
CASSPLGGARTEAFF
>TRBJ2-7|TRBV6-1|14
CASSEANRAYEQYF
>TRBJ1-2|TRBV28|13
CASSLTGDYGYTF
>TRBJ2-3|TRBV29-1|14
CSLSGVMLTDTQYF
>TRBJ2-3|TRBV18|14
CASSPGRGADTQYF
>TRBJ2-5|TRBV9|17
CASSVTGGAGFVETQYF
>TRBJ1-4|TRBV2|15
CASKRLRVTNEKLFF
>TRBJ2-5|TRBV5-4|14
CASSTPDIGLAQYF